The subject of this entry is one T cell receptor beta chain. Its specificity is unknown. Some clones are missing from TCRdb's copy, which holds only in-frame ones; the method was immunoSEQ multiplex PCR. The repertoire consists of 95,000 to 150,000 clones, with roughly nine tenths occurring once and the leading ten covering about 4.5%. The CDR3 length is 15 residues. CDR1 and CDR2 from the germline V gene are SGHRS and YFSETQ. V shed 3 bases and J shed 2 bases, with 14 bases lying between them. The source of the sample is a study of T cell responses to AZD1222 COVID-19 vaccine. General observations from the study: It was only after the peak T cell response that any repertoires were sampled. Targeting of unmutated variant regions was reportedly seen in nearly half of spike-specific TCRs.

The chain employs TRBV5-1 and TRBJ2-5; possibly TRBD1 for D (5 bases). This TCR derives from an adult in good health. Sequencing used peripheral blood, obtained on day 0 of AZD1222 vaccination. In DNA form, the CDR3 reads TGCGCCAGCAGCTCGCTCAGGGAACCTCAAGAGACCCAGTACTTC. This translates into CASSSLREPQETQYF.